This is a list of T cell receptor beta chains from one sample in a study of T-cell memory formation after mild COVID-19. TCRdb itself ran the 5' RACE reads through MiXCR, one entry per CDR3 protein. The sample holds about half a million distinct CDR3 sequences, 15% to 20% seen once. The sample was PBMCs or a T cell subset sorted from them (not recorded which). All receptors come from an adult woman who had mild COVID-19 (a few samples of this study predate the infection). Cell type and time point are not known. Both conserved end residues are part of each CDR3. D genes are given only for firm matches. Where a row states a size, it is once, few, many or the class of an expanded clone; other rows omit it.

clone_size	v_call	j_call	d_call	cdr3_nt	cdr3_aa
.	TRBV7-9	TRBJ2-3	.	TGTGCCAGCAGCTTAGAATTATTAATCACAGATACGCAGTATTTT	CASSLELLITDTQYF
few	TRBV5-4	TRBJ1-2	TRBD1	TGTGCCAGCAGCGGTAAAGATGGGACAGGGGTTCTTAACTATGGCTACACCTTC	CASSGKDGTGVLNYGYTF
.	TRBV11-2	TRBJ2-7	.	TGTGCCAGCACCTACACCCTAGGCTCCTCCTACGAGCAGTACTTC	CASTYTLGSSYEQYF
.	TRBV18	TRBJ2-3	TRBD2	TGTGCCAGCTCACCGTGGAATCACGGGACTAGCGGGTCAGATACGCAGTATTTT	CASSPWNHGTSGSDTQYF
few	TRBV7-9	TRBJ1-2	.	TGTGCCAGCGCTTCAGGGGACGCTGGTCCAGCATATGGCTACACCTTC	CASASGDAGPAYGYTF
.	TRBV11-3	TRBJ2-3	.	TGTGCCAGCAGCTCCCCCTGGGACAGCACAGATACGCAGTATTTT	CASSSPWDSTDTQYF
.	TRBV6-1	TRBJ1-1	.	TGTGCCACCTCCGGGGGCCAGGGCACTGAAGCTTTCTTT	CATSGGQGTEAFF
.	TRBV19	TRBJ2-7	.	TGTGCCAGTAGTATCGGTTTCGGGACCTACGAGCAGTACTTC	CASSIGFGTYEQYF
.	TRBV7-6	TRBJ1-2	.	TGTGCCAGCAGGGACTACGGCTACACCTTC	CASRDYGYTF
.	TRBV12-3/TRBV12-4	TRBJ2-1	.	TGTGCCAGCAGTTTTGTCCTCTCGTCCAATGAGCAGTTCTTC	CASSFVLSSNEQFF
once	TRBV6-2/TRBV6-3	TRBJ2-5	.	TGTGCCAGCAGTTACTCCCTGGGAGGGGGGGAGACCCAGTACTTC	CASSYSLGGGETQYF
.	TRBV6-2/TRBV6-3	TRBJ1-1	TRBD1	TGTGCCAGCAGAGAGGACAGGTTGGACACTGAAGCTTTCTTT	CASREDRLDTEAFF
.	TRBV3-1	TRBJ1-1	.	TGTGCCAGCAGCCAGGGGAATAGGGGAGCTTTCTTT	CASSQGNRGAFF
few	TRBV2	TRBJ2-7	.	TGTGCCAGCAGTGAAGGGACAGTCTACGAGCAGTACTTC	CASSEGTVYEQYF
many	TRBV5-1	TRBJ2-7	.	TGCGCCAGCAGCTTGGACGGAAACCCCTACGAGCAGTACTTC	CASSLDGNPYEQYF
.	TRBV20-1	TRBJ1-2	.	TGCAGTGCTAGACCAACAGGGAGCCCTAACTATGGCTACACCTTC	CSARPTGSPNYGYTF
.	TRBV15	TRBJ1-5	.	TGTGCCACCAGCAGTCCAGGGTGGAGCAATCAGCCCCAGCATTTT	CATSSPGWSNQPQHF
few	TRBV2	TRBJ1-5	.	TGTGCCAGTCGGAGGGGTGGAGGGTATCAGCCCCAGCATTTT	CASRRGGGYQPQHF
.	TRBV18	TRBJ1-2	.	TGTGCCAGCTCCCCAGACAGGTCGGATGGCTACACCTTC	CASSPDRSDGYTF
few	TRBV29-1	TRBJ2-3	.	TGCAGCGTTGAAGATCCCAGACTGTCTGGGGCGCAGTATTTT	CSVEDPRLSGAQYF
.	TRBV3-1	TRBJ2-2	.	TGTGCCAGCAGTCCGGGACTTGAGAACACCGGGGAGCTGTTTTTT	CASSPGLENTGELFF
few	TRBV10-3	TRBJ2-7	.	TGTGCCATCACCCCGGGGCTTGGGGAGCAGTACTTC	CAITPGLGEQYF
few	TRBV20-1	TRBJ2-2	.	TGCAGTGCTAGAGCAGGGAACACCGGGGAGCTGTTTTTT	CSARAGNTGELFF
many	TRBV9	TRBJ1-1	.	TGTGCCAGCAGCGGACTACAGGGCACTGAAGCTTTCTTT	CASSGLQGTEAFF
few	TRBV7-9	TRBJ2-3	.	TGTGCCAGCAGCTTGGGAGGGGGAATGGATACGCAGTATTTT	CASSLGGGMDTQYF
.	TRBV7-8	TRBJ1-1	.	TGTGCCAGCAGCCTTAGGCGGGTCTCCGGCACTGAAGCTTTCTTT	CASSLRRVSGTEAFF
few	TRBV9	TRBJ2-7	TRBD1	TGTGCCAGCAGTTCCTCGACAGGGGCCTCCTACGAGCAGTACTTC	CASSSSTGASYEQYF
.	TRBV6-5	TRBJ1-1	.	TGTGCCAGCAGACAGGGTTGGGTCACTGAAGCTTTCTTT	CASRQGWVTEAFF
.	TRBV7-2	TRBJ2-1	TRBD1	TGTGCCAGCAGCTCGGGACAGGGTACAGGCAATGAGCAGTTCTTC	CASSSGQGTGNEQFF
.	TRBV19	TRBJ2-5	.	TGTGCCAGTAGTGTACTAGGGGGTCTGCCCCAGTACTTC	CASSVLGGLPQYF
.	TRBV9	TRBJ2-2	.	TGTGCCAGCAGCGTAGCAGGGGAGGTCACCGGGGAGCTGTTTTTT	CASSVAGEVTGELFF
.	TRBV4-3	TRBJ2-7	.	TGCGCCAGCAGCCAAGATTATTGGGTCACCTACGAGCAGTACTTC	CASSQDYWVTYEQYF
.	TRBV7-6	TRBJ2-2	TRBD2	TGTGCCAGCAGCTTAGAAGTCCAAGCGGGGGGTGACACCGGGGAGCTGTTTTTT	CASSLEVQAGGDTGELFF
few	TRBV12-3/TRBV12-4	TRBJ1-1	TRBD1	TGTGCCAGCAGTCCCGTCTGGGAGGGGGCTTTGGACACTGAAGCTTTCTTT	CASSPVWEGALDTEAFF
.	TRBV7-9	TRBJ2-1	TRBD2	TGTGCCAGCAGCTACGCGGGAGTCGGTTCCTACAATGAGCAGTTCTTC	CASSYAGVGSYNEQFF
.	TRBV7-2	TRBJ1-5	.	TGTGCCAGCAGGTGGGGGGCCCAGCCCCAGCATTTT	CASRWGAQPQHF
many	TRBV14	TRBJ2-7	.	TGTGCCAGCAGCCCCCGAGGGTCCTACGAGCAGTACTTC	CASSPRGSYEQYF
few	TRBV30	TRBJ1-1	TRBD1	TGTGCTCTACGAACAGGGGCCCTGAACACTGAAGCTTTCTTT	CALRTGALNTEAFF
few	TRBV3-1	TRBJ2-7	.	TGTGCCAGCAGCTATGGTCTGAGCTCCTACGAGCAGTACTTC	CASSYGLSSYEQYF
.	TRBV20-1	TRBJ1-5	.	TGCAGTGCTAGAGGCGCGGGGTACGATCAGCCCCAGCATTTT	CSARGAGYDQPQHF
.	TRBV12-3/TRBV12-4	TRBJ1-1	TRBD1	TGTGCCAGCAGATTAGGACAGGGGGCGCTGAACACTGAAGCTTTCTTT	CASRLGQGALNTEAFF
.	TRBV6-1	TRBJ2-3	TRBD1	TGTGCCAGCAGTGCGCACTGGACAGGGACTAGCACAGATACGCAGTATTTT	CASSAHWTGTSTDTQYF
once	TRBV2	TRBJ1-1	TRBD1	TGTGCCAGCCGGGGGGACAGGGGCTGGGACACTGAAGCTTTCTTT	CASRGDRGWDTEAFF
.	TRBV12-3/TRBV12-4	TRBJ1-2	.	TGTGCCAGCAGTTTACGGACCTTTAACTATGGCTACACCTTC	CASSLRTFNYGYTF
.	TRBV23-1	TRBJ2-7	TRBD1	TGCGCCAGCAACCCGACAGGGGTGGGCTACGAGCAGTACTTC	CASNPTGVGYEQYF
.	TRBV12-3/TRBV12-4	TRBJ1-5	TRBD1	TGTGCCAGCTCGACAGGGCTCCTAAATCAGCCCCAGCATTTT	CASSTGLLNQPQHF
.	TRBV20-1	TRBJ1-1	.	TGCAGTTCCCAGAGAGGGGGGGGGCATAACACTGAAGCTTTCTTT	CSSQRGGGHNTEAFF
.	TRBV19	TRBJ1-5	.	TGTGCCAGTAGTTCCTTGGGGACTAGCAATCAGCCCCAGCATTTT	CASSSLGTSNQPQHF
.	TRBV7-2	TRBJ2-7	TRBD2	TGTGCCAGCAGCTTCGAGACTAGCGGAGCCTACGAGCAGTACTTC	CASSFETSGAYEQYF
.	TRBV7-9	TRBJ2-1	.	TGTGCCAGCAGACTAGCTACGTATGCAAATGAGCAGTTCTTC	CASRLATYANEQFF
.	TRBV27	TRBJ2-2	TRBD2	TGTGCCAGCAGCACTAGCGGGGGATTCACCGGGGAGCTGTTTTTT	CASSTSGGFTGELFF
.	TRBV24-1	TRBJ1-1	.	TGTGCCACCGGATTTAGTGGGAGCACTGAAGCTTTCTTT	CATGFSGSTEAFF
.	TRBV19	TRBJ1-2	.	TGTGCCAGTAGTGCCGGACCCCTGCAGGGCTACACCTTC	CASSAGPLQGYTF
once	TRBV13	TRBJ2-2	TRBD1	TGTGCCAGCAGCCGACAGGGGCAACCCGGGACCGGGGAGCTGTTTTTT	CASSRQGQPGTGELFF